The source of this TCR beta chain is a study of blood T cell repertoires in COVID-19. Study background: Both acute and convalescent COVID-19 samples were obtained from the United States, Italy and Spain. In each case, the material was cDNA or gDNA derived from T cells, B-cell-depleted T cells, or PBMCs.

How the authors handled the data: Reference gene primer amplification gave estimated nucleated cell counts. TCRdb keeps only in-frame clones here, not all; method: immunoSEQ multiplex PCR. V, J and clone size are taken as reported in that table, and D and trimming were inferred from the DNA itself. Found here are some 350,000 clones, around 91% of them singletons; the top ten hold 2.5% to 4%. Germline V gives CDR1 LGHNA, CDR2 YSLEER. The CDR3 is made up of 18 amino acids. V shed 3 bases, J shed 3 bases, and the junction held 9 bases outside the gene matches. Material for sequencing was peripheral blood. This receptor was obtained from a woman between 18 and 29 years old who had recovered from COVID-19. The V and J genes are TRBV4-3 and TRBJ2-2; the match to TRBD2 covers 11 bases. For the CDR3, the DNA is TGCGCCAGCAGCCATCCTCTAGCGGGAGGATGGGACACCGGGGAGCTGTTTTTT. Translating it yields CASSHPLAGGWDTGELFF.